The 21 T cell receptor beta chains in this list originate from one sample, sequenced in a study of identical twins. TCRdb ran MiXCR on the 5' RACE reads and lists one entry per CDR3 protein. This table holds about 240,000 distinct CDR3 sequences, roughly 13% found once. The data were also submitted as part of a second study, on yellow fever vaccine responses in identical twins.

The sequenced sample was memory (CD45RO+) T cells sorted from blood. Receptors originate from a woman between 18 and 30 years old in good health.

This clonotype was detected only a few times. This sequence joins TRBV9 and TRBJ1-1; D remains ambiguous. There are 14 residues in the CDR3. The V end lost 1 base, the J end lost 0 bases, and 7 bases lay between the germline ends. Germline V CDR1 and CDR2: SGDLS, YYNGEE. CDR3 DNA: TGTGCCAGCAGCGTATCCTCCATGAACACTGAAGCTTTCTTT. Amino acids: CASSVSSMNTEAFF. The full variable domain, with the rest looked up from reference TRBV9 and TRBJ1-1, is DSGVTQTPKHLITATGQRVTLRCSPRSGDLSVYWYQQSLDQGLQFLIQYYNGEERAKGNILERFSAQQFPDLHSELNLSSLELGDSALYFCASSVSSMNTEAFFGQGTRLTVV.

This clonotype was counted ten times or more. CDR3 in DNA: TGTGCCAGCAGCCCTCCCGGGACAGGGTATGAGCAGTTCTTC. Residues: CASSPPGTGYEQFF. The rearrangement uses TRBV7-8 and TRBJ2-1; 9 bases align to TRBD1. CDR3 size: 14 residues. Germline lookup yields CDR1 SGHVS and CDR2 FQNEAQ. With 5 bases clipped from V and 8 bases from J, the junction kept 7 bases outside the gene matches.

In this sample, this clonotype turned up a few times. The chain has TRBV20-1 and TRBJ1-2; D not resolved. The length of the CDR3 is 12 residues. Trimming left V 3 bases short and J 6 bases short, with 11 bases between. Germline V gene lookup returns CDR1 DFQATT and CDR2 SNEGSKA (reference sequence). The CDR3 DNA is TGCAGTGCTAGCTCTCTAAACCATGGCTACACCTTC. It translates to CSASSLNHGYTF.

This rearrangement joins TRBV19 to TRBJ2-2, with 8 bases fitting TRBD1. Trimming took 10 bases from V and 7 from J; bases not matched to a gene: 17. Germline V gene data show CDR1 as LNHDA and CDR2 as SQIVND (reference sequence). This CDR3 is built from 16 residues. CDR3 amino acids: CATHPLLDREVGELFF. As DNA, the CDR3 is TGTGCCACCCACCCTCTCCTGGACAGGGAGGTCGGGGAGCTGTTTTTT.

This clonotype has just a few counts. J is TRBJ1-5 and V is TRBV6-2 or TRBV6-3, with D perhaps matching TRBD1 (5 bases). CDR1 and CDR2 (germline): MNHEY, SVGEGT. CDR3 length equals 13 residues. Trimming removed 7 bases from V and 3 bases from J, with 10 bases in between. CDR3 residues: CASNWGTNQPQHF. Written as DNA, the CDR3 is TGTGCCAGCAATTGGGGCACCAATCAGCCCCAGCATTTT.

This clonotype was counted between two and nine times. The CDR3 nucleotides are TGTGCCAGCAGTTACTCGGACACAGATACGCAGTATTTT. Encoded protein: CASSYSDTDTQYF. The chain employs TRBV6-6 and TRBJ2-3; D not resolved. CDR1 and CDR2 (germline): MNHNY, SVGAGI (reference sequence). The CDR3 contains 13 residues. V dropped 0 bases and J dropped 2 bases, with 3 bases sitting between them.

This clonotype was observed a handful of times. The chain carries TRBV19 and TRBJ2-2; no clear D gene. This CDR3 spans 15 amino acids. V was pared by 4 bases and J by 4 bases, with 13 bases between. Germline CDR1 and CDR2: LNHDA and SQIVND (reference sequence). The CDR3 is CASSSRRYSTGELFF. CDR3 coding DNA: TGTGCCAGTAGTAGTCGGCGGTATTCCACCGGGGAGCTGTTTTTT.

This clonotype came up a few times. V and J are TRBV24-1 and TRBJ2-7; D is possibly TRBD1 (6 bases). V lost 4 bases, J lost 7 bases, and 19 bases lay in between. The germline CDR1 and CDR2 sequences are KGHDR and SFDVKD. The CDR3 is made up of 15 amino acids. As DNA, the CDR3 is TGTGCCACCAGTGACCCTCGGACAGTTCAGGGGGAGCAGTACTTC. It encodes CATSDPRTVQGEQYF.

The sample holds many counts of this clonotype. CDR3 nucleotide sequence: TGTGCCAGCAGTTACGGGACTCGCACCGGGGAGCTGTTTTTT. It translates to CASSYGTRTGELFF. The chain uses TRBV12-3 or TRBV12-4 and TRBJ2-2; D might be TRBD2 (6 bases). V was shortened by 4 bases and J by 4 bases, with 10 bases between the two germline ends. CDR3 length: 14 amino acids.

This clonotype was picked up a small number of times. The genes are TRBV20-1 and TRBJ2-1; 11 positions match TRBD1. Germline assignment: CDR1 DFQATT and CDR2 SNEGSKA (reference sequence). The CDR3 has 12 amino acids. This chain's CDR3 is CSGQGAGNEQFF. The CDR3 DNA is TGCAGCGGACAGGGGGCTGGCAATGAGCAGTTCTTC.

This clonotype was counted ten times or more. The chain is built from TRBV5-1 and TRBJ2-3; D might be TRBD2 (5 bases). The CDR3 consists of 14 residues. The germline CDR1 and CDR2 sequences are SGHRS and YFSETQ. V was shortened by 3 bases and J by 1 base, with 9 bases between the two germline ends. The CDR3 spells CASSSDSRTDTQYF. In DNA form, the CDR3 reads TGCGCCAGCAGCTCGGACTCCCGCACAGATACGCAGTATTTT.

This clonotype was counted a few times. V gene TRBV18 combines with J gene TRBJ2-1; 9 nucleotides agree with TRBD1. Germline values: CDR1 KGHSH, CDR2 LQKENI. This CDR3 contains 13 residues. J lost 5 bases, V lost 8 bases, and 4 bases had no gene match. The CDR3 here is CASLGTGNNEQFF. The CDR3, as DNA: TGTGCCAGCCTCGGGACAGGGAACAATGAGCAGTTCTTC.

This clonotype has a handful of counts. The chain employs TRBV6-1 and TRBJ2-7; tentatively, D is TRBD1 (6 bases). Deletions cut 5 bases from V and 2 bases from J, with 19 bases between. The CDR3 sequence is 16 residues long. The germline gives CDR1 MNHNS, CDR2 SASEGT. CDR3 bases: TGTGCCAGCAGTCAACAGGGTCCGCTGTGGGCCTACGAGCAGTACTTC. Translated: CASSQQGPLWAYEQYF.

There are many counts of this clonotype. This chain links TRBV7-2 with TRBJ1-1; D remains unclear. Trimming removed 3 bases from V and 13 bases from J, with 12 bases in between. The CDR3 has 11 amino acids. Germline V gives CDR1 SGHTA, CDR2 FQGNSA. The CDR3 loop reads CASSFGPSVFF. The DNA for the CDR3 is TGTGCCAGCAGCTTCGGACCCTCGGTTTTCTTT.

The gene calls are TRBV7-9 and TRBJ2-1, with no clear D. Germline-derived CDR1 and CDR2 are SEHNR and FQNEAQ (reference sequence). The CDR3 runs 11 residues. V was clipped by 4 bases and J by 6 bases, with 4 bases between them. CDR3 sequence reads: CASSWSNEQFF. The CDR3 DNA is TGTGCCAGCAGCTGGTCCAATGAGCAGTTCTTC.

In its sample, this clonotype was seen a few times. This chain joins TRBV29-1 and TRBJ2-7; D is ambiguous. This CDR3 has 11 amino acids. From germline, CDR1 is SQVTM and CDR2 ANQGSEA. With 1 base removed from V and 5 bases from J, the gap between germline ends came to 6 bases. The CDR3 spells CSVEVIDEQYF. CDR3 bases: TGCAGCGTTGAAGTTATCGACGAGCAGTACTTC.

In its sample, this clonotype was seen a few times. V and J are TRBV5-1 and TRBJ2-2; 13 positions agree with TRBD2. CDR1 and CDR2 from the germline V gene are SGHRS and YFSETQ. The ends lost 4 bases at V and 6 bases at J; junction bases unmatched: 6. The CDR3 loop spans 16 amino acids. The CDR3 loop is CASSPPGLAGPGELFF. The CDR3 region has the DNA TGCGCCAGCAGCCCGCCGGGACTAGCGGGGCCCGGGGAGCTGTTTTTT.

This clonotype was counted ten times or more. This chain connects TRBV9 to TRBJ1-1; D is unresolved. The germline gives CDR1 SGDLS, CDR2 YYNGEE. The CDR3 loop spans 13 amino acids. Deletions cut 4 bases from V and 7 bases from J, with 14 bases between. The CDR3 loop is CASSPRYSVEAFF. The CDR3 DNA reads TGTGCCAGCAGCCCAAGGTATTCGGTTGAAGCTTTCTTT.

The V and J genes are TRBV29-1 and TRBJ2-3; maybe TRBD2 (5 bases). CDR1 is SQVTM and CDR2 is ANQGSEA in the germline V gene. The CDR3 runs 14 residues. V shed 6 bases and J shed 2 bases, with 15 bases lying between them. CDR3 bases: TGCAGCGTCCGAACGGAGGTTTACACAGATACGCAGTATTTT. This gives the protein CSVRTEVYTDTQYF.

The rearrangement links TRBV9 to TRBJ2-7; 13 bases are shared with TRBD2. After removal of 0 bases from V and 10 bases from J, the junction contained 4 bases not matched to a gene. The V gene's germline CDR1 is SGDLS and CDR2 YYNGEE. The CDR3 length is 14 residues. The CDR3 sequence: CASSVAGTSGEQYF. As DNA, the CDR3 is TGTGCCAGCAGCGTAGCCGGGACTAGCGGGGAACAGTACTTC. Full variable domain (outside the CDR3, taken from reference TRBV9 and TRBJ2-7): DSGVTQTPKHLITATGQRVTLRCSPRSGDLSVYWYQQSLDQGLQFLIQYYNGEERAKGNILERFSAQQFPDLHSELNLSSLELGDSALYFCASSVAGTSGEQYFGPGTRLTVT.

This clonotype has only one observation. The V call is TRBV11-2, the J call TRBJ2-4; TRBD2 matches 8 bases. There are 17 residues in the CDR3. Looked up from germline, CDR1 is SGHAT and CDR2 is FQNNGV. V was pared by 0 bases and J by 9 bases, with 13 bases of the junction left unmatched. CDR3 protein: CASSLDIWSGRIGIQYF. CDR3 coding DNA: TGTGCCAGCAGCTTAGATATTTGGAGCGGGAGAATCGGCATTCAGTACTTC.